This T cell receptor beta chain was recovered during a study of a mutant IDH1 vaccine in newly diagnosed glioma. Across the whole study: The treated group averaged 40.4 years old and was roughly 62% male, roughly 38% female.

Assay: immunoSEQ multiplex PCR; the TCRdb copy retains only in-frame clones and omits some. Here the sample spans approximately 37,000 clones, roughly 80% being singletons. The time point here: week 23, last vaccination. The content of each vaccine dose was 300 ug of mutant IDH1 20-mer peptide, and topical imiquimod accompanied it. Astrocytomas found in donors were new, WHO grade 3 or 4, IDH1-mutant and ATRX-lost. About this clone: Its antigen remains unknown.

The receptor's source is a man aged 45-60 years with glioma. The sample here was PBMCs, taken from a glioma patient whose treatment included an IDH1 peptide vaccine.

CDR3 nucleotide sequence: TGTGCCAGCTCACCCGGGACGGTGAACACTGAAGCTTTCTTT. Translating it yields CASSPGTVNTEAFF. The chain couples TRBV18 to TRBJ1-1; TRBD1 might be the D (5 bases). Trimming shortened V by 3 bases and J by 0 bases, and 8 bases separated the two germline ends. CDR3 length equals 14 residues. CDR1 is KGHSH, CDR2 LQKENI, per germline. Full variable domain (rest looked up from reference TRBV18 and TRBJ1-1): NAGVMQNPRHLVRRRGQEARLRCSPMKGHSHVYWYRQLPEEGLKFMVYLQKENIIDESGMPKERFSAEFPKEGPSILRIQQVVRGDSAAYFCASSPGTVNTEAFFGQGTRLTVV.